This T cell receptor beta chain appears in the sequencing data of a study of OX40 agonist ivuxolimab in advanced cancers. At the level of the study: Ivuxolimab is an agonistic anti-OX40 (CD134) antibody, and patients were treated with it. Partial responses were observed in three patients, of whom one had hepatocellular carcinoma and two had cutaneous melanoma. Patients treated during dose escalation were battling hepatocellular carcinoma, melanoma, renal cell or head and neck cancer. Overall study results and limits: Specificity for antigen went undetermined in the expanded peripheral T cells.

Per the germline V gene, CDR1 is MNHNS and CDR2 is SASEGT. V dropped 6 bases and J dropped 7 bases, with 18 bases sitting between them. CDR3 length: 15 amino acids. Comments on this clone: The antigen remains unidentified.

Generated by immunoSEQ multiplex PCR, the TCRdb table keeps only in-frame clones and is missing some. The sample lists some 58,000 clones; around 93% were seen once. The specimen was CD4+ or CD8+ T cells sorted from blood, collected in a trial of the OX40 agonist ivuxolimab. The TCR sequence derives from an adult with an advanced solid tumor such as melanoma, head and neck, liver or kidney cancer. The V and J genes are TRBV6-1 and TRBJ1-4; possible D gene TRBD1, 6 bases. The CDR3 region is CASRSLQGYFEKLFF. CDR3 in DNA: TGTGCCAGCAGGTCCCTACAGGGTTATTTTGAAAAACTGTTTTTT.